The 9 T cell receptor beta chains presented below share a single source sample, sequenced in a study of blood T cell repertoires in COVID-19. Produced via immunoSEQ multiplex PCR; TCRdb's table is partial and in-frame only. Among about 230,000 clones listed, 83% were seen once. Sequenced sample: peripheral blood. The receptor set was obtained from a woman in her 50s with acute or convalescent COVID-19.

The rearrangement joins TRBV7-9 to TRBJ2-7; a weak D match, TRBD2 (6 bases). The CDR3 spans 15 residues. V dropped 1 base and J dropped 3 bases, with 13 bases sitting between them. Germline CDR1 reads SEHNR; CDR2 reads FQNEAQ (reference sequence). CDR3 coding DNA: TGTGCCAGCAGCTTAGAGATAGCGGACCTCTACGAGCAGTACTTC. It specifies CASSLEIADLYEQYF. The entire variable domain, with the rest obtained from reference TRBV7-9 and TRBJ2-7, is as follows: DTGVSQNPRHKITKRGQNVTFRCDPISEHNRLYWYRQTLGQGPEFLTYFQNEAQLEKSRLLSDRFSAERPKGSFSTLEIQRTEQGDSAMYLCASSLEIADLYEQYFGPGTRLTVT.

This clone has a handful of counts. The genes are TRBV6-5 and TRBJ1-1, with a tentative D call TRBD1 (5 bases). The CDR3 has 15 amino acids. Germline V gives CDR1 MNHEY, CDR2 SVGAGI. The V end was cut by 0 bases, the J end by 2 bases, with 10 bases between. CDR3 DNA sequence: TGTGCCAGCAGTTACTCCTGGGACTTAAACACTGAAGCTTTCTTT. Translated, it gives CASSYSWDLNTEAFF.

This clone was detected once. Sequence at one end of the junction differs from germline and may be a read error. This rearrangement joins TRBV4-3 to TRBJ2-1; TRBD2 agrees at 9 bases. The CDR3 runs to 15 residues. Germline lookup yields CDR1 LGHNA and CDR2 YSLEER. CDR3 nucleotide sequence: TGCGCCAGCAGCCAAGGGACTAGCGACAACAATGAGCAGCTCTTC. Its protein product is CASSQGTSDNNEQLF.

The J gene is TRBJ2-7, the V gene TRBV10-3; 10 bases fit TRBD2. The J segment lost 1 base and the V segment lost 6 bases, leaving 6 bases of the junction unmatched. The CDR3 is made up of 15 amino acids. From germline, CDR1 is ENHRY and CDR2 SYGVKD. CDR3 nucleotides: TGTGCCATCAGCCGGGCTAGCGGGAGTTCCTACGAGCAGTACTTC. This encodes CAISRASGSSYEQYF.

The CDR3 reads CASSKGLPYGYTF. CDR3 in DNA: TGTGCCAGCAGCAAAGGACTCCCTTATGGCTACACCTTC. The V and J genes are TRBV21-1 and TRBJ1-2. TRBV21-1 is termed a pseudogene. This CDR3 region has 13 residues.

This chain links TRBV9 with TRBJ1-1; tentative D call: TRBD1 (6 bases). V lost 0 bases and J 10 bases, leaving 13 bases between the germline ends. The CDR3 has 13 residues. Germline V gene lookup returns CDR1 SGDLS and CDR2 YYNGEE. CDR3 region: CASSVDRETRAFF. CDR3 bases: TGTGCCAGCAGCGTAGACAGGGAGACTCGAGCTTTCTTT.

This sequence joins TRBV28 and TRBJ1-6; 8 positions match TRBD1. Looked up from germline, CDR1 is MDHEN and CDR2 is SYDVKM. The V and J ends lost 6 bases and 10 bases, in that order; junction bases with no gene match: 14. CDR3 length: 16 residues. This CDR3 is CASRSPLRGLRSPLHF. The CDR3 nucleotides are TGTGCCAGCAGATCCCCTCTCAGGGGGCTAAGGTCACCCCTCCACTTT.

This sequence joins TRBV2 and TRBJ2-7, with D possibly being TRBD1 (5 bases). CDR1 is SNHLY, CDR2 FYNNEI, per germline. The CDR3 has 14 amino acids. The ends were cut back, 1 base at V and 4 bases at J, with 11 bases in the middle. In DNA, the CDR3 is TGTGCCAGCAGTGAAGTAGTACAGGATTACGAGCAGTACTTC. The encoded protein is CASSEVVQDYEQYF.

The chain couples TRBV14 to TRBJ1-6; no reliable D call. Per the germline V gene, CDR1 is SGHDN and CDR2 is FVKESK. V was pared by 6 bases and J by 4 bases, with 10 bases between. This CDR3 contains 14 residues. The CDR3 region is CASRTGLYNSPLHF. DNA of the CDR3: TGTGCCAGCAGAACGGGTCTTTATAATTCACCCCTCCACTTT. Complete variable domain (other parts from reference TRBV14 and TRBJ1-6): EAGVTQFPSHSVIEKGQTVTLRCDPISGHDNLYWYRRVMGKEIKFLLHFVKESKQDESGMPNNRFLAERTGGTYSTLKVQPAELEDSGVYFCASRTGLYNSPLHFGNGTRLTVT.